What follows is one T cell receptor beta chain and its context. Antigen unknown. This CDR3 has 14 amino acids. The V gene's germline CDR1 is LGHNA and CDR2 YNFKEQ. Between the trimmed V and J ends, which lost 0 bases and 1 base, there was a span of 6 bases. The data are from a study of T cell responses to AZD1222 COVID-19 vaccine. Sequenced by immunoSEQ multiplex PCR; TCRdb stores in-frame clones only, minus some. The sample lists a few hundred thousand clones; 85% to 95% were seen once. Points from the study as a whole: Across spike, vaccine-associated CD4 TCRs were found, dominant at 160-218 and 743-854. Targeting of unmutated variant regions was reportedly seen in nearly half of spike-specific TCRs.

Sequences were derived from peripheral blood, sampled on day 0 of AZD1222 vaccination. The sequence was obtained from an adult in good health. J is TRBJ2-5 and V is TRBV4-2; maybe TRBD1 (5 bases). CDR3 coding DNA: TGTGCCAGCAGCCAAGAGACAGCCCAAGAGACCCAGTACTTC. It yields the protein CASSQETAQETQYF.